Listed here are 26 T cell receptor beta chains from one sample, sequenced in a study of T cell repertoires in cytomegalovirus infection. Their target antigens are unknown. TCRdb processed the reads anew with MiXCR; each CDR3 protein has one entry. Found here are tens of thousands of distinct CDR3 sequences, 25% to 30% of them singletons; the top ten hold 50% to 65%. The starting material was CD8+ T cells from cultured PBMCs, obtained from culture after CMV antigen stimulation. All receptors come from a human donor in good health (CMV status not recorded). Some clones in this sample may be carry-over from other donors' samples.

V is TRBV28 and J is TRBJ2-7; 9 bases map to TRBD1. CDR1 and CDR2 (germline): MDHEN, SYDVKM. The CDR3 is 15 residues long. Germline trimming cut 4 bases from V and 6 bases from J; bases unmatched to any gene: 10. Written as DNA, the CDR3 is TGTGCCAGCAGTTCCGGGACAGGGAACGATTTCGAGCAGTACTTC. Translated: CASSSGTGNDFEQYF. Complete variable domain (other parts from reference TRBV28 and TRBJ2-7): DVKVTQSSRYLVKRTGEKVFLECVQDMDHENMFWYRQDPGLGLRLIYFSYDVKMKEKGDIPEGYSVSREKKERFSLILESASTNQTSMYLCASSSGTGNDFEQYFGPGTRLTVT.

Here the CDR3 DNA reads TGTGCCAGCAGTTCCTTTAACTCCTACGAGCAGTACTTC. Translated, it gives CASSSFNSYEQYF. The chain has TRBV27 and TRBJ2-7; D not resolved. Germline V gene lookup returns CDR1 MNHEY and CDR2 SMNVEV (reference sequence). The CDR3 length is 13 residues. V was clipped by 4 bases and J by 0 bases, with 7 bases between them.

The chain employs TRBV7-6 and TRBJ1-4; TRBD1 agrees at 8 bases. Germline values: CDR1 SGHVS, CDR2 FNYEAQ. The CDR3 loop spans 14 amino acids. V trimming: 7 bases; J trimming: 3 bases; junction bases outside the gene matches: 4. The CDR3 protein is CASTRDRPNEKLFF. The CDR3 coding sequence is TGTGCCAGCACCCGGGACAGGCCTAATGAAAAACTGTTTTTT.

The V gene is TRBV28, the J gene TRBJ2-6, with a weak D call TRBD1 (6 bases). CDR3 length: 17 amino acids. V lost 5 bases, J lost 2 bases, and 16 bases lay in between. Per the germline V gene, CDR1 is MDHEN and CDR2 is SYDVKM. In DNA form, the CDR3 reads TGTGCCAGCAGTACAGGGTCCTTGGGGACTGGGGCCAACGTCCTGACTTTC. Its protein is CASSTGSLGTGANVLTF.

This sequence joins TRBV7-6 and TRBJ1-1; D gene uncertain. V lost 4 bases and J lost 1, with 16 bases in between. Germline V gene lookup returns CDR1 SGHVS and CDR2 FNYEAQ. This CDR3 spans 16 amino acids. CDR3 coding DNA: TGTGCCAGCAGCTACCGACTGGTTTTGGCGAACACTGAAGCTTTCTTT. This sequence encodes CASSYRLVLANTEAFF.

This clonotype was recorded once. CDR3 in DNA: TGTGCCAGCAGTTTTAATGCATTTAGCAATCAGCCCCAGCATTTT. Translating gives CASSFNAFSNQPQHF. The genes are TRBV12-3 or TRBV12-4 and TRBJ1-5; D unclear. Trimming cost V 3 bases and J 0 bases, with 9 bases left between them. CDR3 length equals 15 residues.

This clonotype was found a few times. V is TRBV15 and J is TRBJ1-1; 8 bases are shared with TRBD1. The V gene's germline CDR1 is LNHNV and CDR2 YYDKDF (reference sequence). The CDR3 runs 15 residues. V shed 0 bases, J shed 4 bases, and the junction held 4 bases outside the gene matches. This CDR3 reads CATSREKTGATEAFF. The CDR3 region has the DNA TGTGCCACCAGCAGAGAAAAGACAGGGGCCACTGAAGCTTTCTTT.

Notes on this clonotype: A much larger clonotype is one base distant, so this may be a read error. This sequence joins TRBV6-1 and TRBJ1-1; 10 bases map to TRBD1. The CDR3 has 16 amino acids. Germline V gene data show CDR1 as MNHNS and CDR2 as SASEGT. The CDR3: CANSESGTGVHTEAFF. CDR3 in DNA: TGTGCCAACAGTGAATCCGGGACAGGGGTGCACACTGAAGCTTTCTTT.

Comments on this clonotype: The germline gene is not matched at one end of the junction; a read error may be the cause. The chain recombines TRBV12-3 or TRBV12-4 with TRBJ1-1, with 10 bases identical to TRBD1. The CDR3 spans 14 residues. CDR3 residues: CASSIRDRGTEALF. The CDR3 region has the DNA TGTGCCAGCAGCATCCGGGACAGGGGAACTGAAGCTCTCTTT.

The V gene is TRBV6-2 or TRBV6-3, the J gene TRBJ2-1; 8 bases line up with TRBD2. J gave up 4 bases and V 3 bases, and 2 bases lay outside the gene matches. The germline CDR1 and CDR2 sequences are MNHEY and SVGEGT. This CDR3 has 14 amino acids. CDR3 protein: CASSYERGYNEQFF. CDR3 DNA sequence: TGTGCCAGCAGTTATGAGCGGGGGTACAATGAGCAGTTCTTC.

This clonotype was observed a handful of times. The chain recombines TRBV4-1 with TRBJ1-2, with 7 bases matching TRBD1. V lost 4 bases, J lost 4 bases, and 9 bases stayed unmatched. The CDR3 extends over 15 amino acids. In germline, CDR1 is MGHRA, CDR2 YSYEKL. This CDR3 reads CASSRDEGGLYGYTF. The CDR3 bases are TGCGCCAGCAGCCGAGACGAAGGGGGCCTCTATGGCTACACCTTC.

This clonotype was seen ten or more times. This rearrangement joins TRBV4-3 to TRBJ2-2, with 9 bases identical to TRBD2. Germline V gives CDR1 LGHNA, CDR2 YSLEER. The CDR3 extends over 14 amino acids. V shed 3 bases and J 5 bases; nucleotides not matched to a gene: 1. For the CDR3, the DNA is TGCGCCAGCAGCCATAGCGGGGGAACCGGGGAGCTGTTTTTT. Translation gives CASSHSGGTGELFF.

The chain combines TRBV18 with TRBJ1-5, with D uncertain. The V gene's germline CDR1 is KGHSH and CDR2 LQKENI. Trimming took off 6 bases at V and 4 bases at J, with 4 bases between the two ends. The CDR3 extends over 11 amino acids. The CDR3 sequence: CASSLNQPQHF. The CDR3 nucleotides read TGTGCCAGCTCCCTTAATCAGCCCCAGCATTTT.

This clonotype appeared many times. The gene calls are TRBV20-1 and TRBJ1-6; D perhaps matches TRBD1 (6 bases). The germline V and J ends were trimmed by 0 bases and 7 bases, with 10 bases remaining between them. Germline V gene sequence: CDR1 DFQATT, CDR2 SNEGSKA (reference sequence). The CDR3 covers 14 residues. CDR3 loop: CSARDRGQNSPLHF. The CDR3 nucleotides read TGCAGTGCTAGAGACAGGGGCCAAAATTCACCCCTCCACTTT.

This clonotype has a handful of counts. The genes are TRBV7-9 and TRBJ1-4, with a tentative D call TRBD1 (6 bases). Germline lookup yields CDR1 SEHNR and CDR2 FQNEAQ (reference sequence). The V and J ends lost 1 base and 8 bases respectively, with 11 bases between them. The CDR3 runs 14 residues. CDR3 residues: CASSLGGAQEKLFF. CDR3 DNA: TGTGCCAGCAGCTTAGGGGGGGCGCAGGAAAAACTGTTTTTT.

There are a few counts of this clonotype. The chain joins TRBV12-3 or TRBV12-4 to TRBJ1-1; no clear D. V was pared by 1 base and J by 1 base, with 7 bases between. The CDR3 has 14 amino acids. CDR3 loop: CASSLEGRNTEAFF. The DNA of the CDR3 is TGTGCCAGCAGTTTAGAGGGTAGGAACACTGAAGCTTTCTTT.

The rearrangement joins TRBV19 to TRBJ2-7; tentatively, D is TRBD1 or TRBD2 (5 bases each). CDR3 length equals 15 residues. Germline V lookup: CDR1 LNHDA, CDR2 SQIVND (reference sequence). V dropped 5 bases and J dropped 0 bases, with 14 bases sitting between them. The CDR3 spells CASSSGAGISYEQYF. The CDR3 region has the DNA TGTGCCAGTAGTTCCGGGGCAGGGATCTCCTACGAGCAGTACTTC.

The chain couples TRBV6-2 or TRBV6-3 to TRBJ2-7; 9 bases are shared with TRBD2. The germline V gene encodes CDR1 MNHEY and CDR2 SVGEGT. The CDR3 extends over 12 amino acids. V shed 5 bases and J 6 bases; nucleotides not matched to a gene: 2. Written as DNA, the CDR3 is TGTGCCAGCAGTCCTAGCGGGGTCGAGCAGTACTTC. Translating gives CASSPSGVEQYF.

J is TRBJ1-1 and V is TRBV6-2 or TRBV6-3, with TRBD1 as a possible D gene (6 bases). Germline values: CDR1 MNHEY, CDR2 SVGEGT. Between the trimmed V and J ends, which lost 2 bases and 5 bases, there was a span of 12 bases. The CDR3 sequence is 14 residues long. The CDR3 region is CASSYTGSGTEAFF. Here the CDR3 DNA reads TGTGCCAGCAGTTACACAGGGTCGGGGACTGAAGCTTTCTTT.

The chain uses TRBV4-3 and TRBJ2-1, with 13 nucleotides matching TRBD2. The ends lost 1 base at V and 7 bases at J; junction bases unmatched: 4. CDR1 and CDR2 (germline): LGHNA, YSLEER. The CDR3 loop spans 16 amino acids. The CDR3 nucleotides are TGCGCCAGCAGCCAAGGACTAGCGGGGGGTAAAAATGAGCAGTTCTTC. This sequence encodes CASSQGLAGGKNEQFF.

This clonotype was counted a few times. The CDR3 loop reads CASSSDPQGYEQYF. In DNA form, the CDR3 reads TGCGCCAGCAGCTCAGACCCCCAGGGCTACGAGCAGTACTTC. The gene calls are TRBV5-1 and TRBJ2-7; perhaps TRBD1 as D (5 bases). Germline CDR1 SGHRS, CDR2 YFSETQ. Trimming took off 3 bases at V and 3 bases at J, with 13 bases between the two ends. This CDR3 comprises 14 residues.

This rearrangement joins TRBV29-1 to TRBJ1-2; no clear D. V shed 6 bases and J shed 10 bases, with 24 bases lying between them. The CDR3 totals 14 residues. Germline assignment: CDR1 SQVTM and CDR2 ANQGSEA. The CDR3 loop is CSVPDPVDPRNYTF. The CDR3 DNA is TGCAGCGTACCCGACCCAGTGGATCCACGTAACTACACCTTC.

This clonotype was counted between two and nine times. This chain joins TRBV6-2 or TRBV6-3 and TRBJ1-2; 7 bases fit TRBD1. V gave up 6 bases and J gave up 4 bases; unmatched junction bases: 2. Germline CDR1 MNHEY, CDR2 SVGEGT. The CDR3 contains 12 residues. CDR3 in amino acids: CASRQGTYGYTF. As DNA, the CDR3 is TGTGCCAGCAGACAGGGGACCTATGGCTACACCTTC.

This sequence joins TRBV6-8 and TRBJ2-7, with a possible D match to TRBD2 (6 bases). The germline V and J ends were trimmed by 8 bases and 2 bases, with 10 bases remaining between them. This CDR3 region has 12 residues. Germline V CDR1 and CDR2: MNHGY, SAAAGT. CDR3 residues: CASGTGAYEQYF. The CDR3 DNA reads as TGTGCCAGCGGAACGGGGGCCTACGAGCAGTACTTC.

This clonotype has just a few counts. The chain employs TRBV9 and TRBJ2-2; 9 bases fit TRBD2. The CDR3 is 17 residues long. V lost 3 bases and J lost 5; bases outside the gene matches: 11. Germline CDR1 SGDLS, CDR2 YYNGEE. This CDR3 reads CASSASGSGSLTGELFF. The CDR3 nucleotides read TGTGCCAGCAGCGCCTCGGGTAGCGGGAGCCTTACCGGGGAGCTGTTTTTT.

CDR3 nucleotide sequence: TGCGCCAGCAGCCAGGGACTAGCGGGGGGGCAACAAGATACGCAGTATTTT. This sequence encodes CASSQGLAGGQQDTQYF. The chain has TRBV4-1 and TRBJ2-3; TRBD2 matches at 16 bases. The CDR3 loop spans 17 amino acids. J was trimmed by 5 bases and V by 3 bases; bases with no gene match: 5. The germline CDR1 and CDR2 sequences are MGHRA and YSYEKL.